This T cell receptor beta chain was identified in a study of control samples from healthy donors and cancer patients. Using immunoSEQ multiplex PCR, the repertoire was profiled, and TCRdb retains in-frame clones only, with some absent. Here the sample spans 98,000 or so clones, around 89% being singletons. The receptor was derived from a woman in her 70s in good health. The sequencing sample was made of blood.

In nucleotides, the CDR3 is TGTGCCAGCAGGAGGGACAGGGAGGACAATGAGCAGTTCTTC. As protein: CASRRDREDNEQFF. The rearrangement uses TRBV2 and TRBJ2-1, with 9 positions matching TRBD1. The CDR3 runs to 14 residues. Trimming removed 6 bases from V and 5 bases from J; junction bases left unmatched: 5. Germline V gene sequence: CDR1 SNHLY, CDR2 FYNNEI.